One sample yielded the 15 T cell receptor beta chains listed below, sequenced in a study of spatial heterogeneity in lung cancer. MiXCR was run by TCRdb on the 5' RACE reads, yielding one entry per CDR3 protein. The sample lists 82,000 or so distinct CDR3 sequences, about 12% occurring once. Time point of the sample: sample taken at primary tumor resection. Unsorted tumor, nontumor lung tissue or cryopreserved PBMC supplied the whole RNA. The specimen was PBMCs, collected at surgery. The receptors originated from a male donor with early-stage non-small cell lung cancer.

This clonotype was seen a few times. The chain joins TRBV9 to TRBJ1-5, with 9 bases fitting TRBD1. This CDR3 has 14 amino acids. J gave up 5 bases and V 3 bases, and 3 bases lay outside the gene matches. CDR1 and CDR2 (germline): SGDLS, YYNGEE. The CDR3 sequence: CASSAGQGYQPQHF. CDR3 in DNA: TGTGCCAGCAGCGCGGGACAGGGTTATCAGCCCCAGCATTTT.

The V call is TRBV5-6, the J call TRBJ1-5; D unresolved. The CDR3 has 14 residues. The V end lost 0 bases, the J end lost 4 bases, and 8 bases lay between the germline ends. Germline CDR1 reads SGHDT; CDR2 reads YYEEEE. The CDR3 protein is CASSLGLRNQPQHF. DNA for the CDR3: TGTGCCAGCAGCTTGGGGCTCCGAAATCAGCCCCAGCATTTT.

A few counts support this clonotype. The CDR3 loop reads CASSPSTGLPGGYTF. The CDR3 bases are TGTGCCAGCAGCCCCTCGACAGGGCTCCCAGGTGGCTACACCTTC. V usage is TRBV11-2 and J usage is TRBJ1-2; 7 nucleotides agree with TRBD1. Losses at the gene ends were 5 bases for V and 7 bases for J; bases not matched to a gene: 13. CDR3 length: 15 amino acids. The germline gives CDR1 SGHAT, CDR2 FQNNGV.

In its sample, this clonotype was seen once. V gene TRBV7-2 combines with J gene TRBJ1-5, with a possible D match to TRBD1 (6 bases). Germline V lookup: CDR1 SGHTA, CDR2 FQGNSA. The CDR3 has 16 amino acids. Trimming pared 0 bases from V and 6 bases from J, leaving 15 bases between. The CDR3: CASSLAGHLVGQPQHF. CDR3 DNA sequence: TGTGCCAGCAGCTTAGCGGGACACCTGGTCGGTCAGCCCCAGCATTTT.

This clonotype was observed at least ten times. The chain links TRBV12-3 or TRBV12-4 to TRBJ2-1; D remains ambiguous. The CDR3 is made up of 14 amino acids. With 4 bases removed from V and 5 bases from J, the gap between germline ends came to 12 bases. CDR3 DNA sequence: TGTGCCAGCAGTTGGGTAGGGTATCACAATGAGCAGTTCTTC. This sequence encodes CASSWVGYHNEQFF.

This clonotype was detected only a few times. The chain couples TRBV20-1 to TRBJ1-4; unclear D gene. Trimming cost V 5 bases and J 8 bases, with 12 bases left between them. Germline loops: CDR1 DFQATT, CDR2 SNEGSKA (reference sequence). The CDR3 sequence is 12 residues long. CDR3 amino acids: CSALPSQEKLFF. The DNA for the CDR3 is TGCAGTGCTCTTCCTTCCCAAGAAAAACTGTTTTTT.

CDR3 bases: TGTGCCAGCAGCCTTACCCCCGGGACTAGCGGGAGCGATGAGCAGTTCTTC. Translation: CASSLTPGTSGSDEQFF. This rearrangement joins TRBV7-6 to TRBJ2-1; 14 nucleotides match TRBD2. Trimming took 5 bases from V and 8 from J; bases not matched to a gene: 11. This CDR3 spans 17 amino acids. Germline CDR1 reads SGHVS; CDR2 reads FNYEAQ.

This clonotype was detected a few times. The CDR3 here is CAVDREEVEQYF. The CDR3 DNA reads TGTGCCGTCGACAGGGAGGAGGTTGAGCAGTACTTC. The gene calls are TRBV30 and TRBJ2-7; possible D gene TRBD1, 7 bases. The length of the CDR3 is 12 residues. From germline, CDR1 is GTSNPN and CDR2 SVGIG (reference sequence). V was clipped by 8 bases and J by 7 bases, with 18 bases between them.

This clonotype was counted ten times or more. This sequence joins TRBV10-3 and TRBJ1-5, with 8 bases that match TRBD1. V lost 10 bases to trimming and J lost 2 bases; unmatched junction nucleotides: 7. Per the germline V gene, CDR1 is ENHRY and CDR2 is SYGVKD. This CDR3 is 14 amino acids long. The CDR3 coding sequence is TGTGCCACGCAGGGGGCGAGGGGCAATCAGCCCCAGCATTTT. Protein: CATQGARGNQPQHF.

The V gene is TRBV27, the J gene TRBJ1-2; D might be TRBD1 (6 bases). Per the germline V gene, CDR1 is MNHEY and CDR2 is SMNVEV (reference sequence). V was pared by 0 bases and J by 7 bases, with 9 bases between. The CDR3 runs 13 residues. As DNA, the CDR3 is TGTGCCAGCAGTTTATCAGGGGGAGCTGGCTACACCTTC. It codes for CASSLSGGAGYTF.

This clonotype was observed many times. The CDR3 protein is CASQKGTNEKLFF. CDR3 bases: TGTGCCAGCCAGAAGGGTACTAATGAAAAACTGTTTTTT. The V call is TRBV2, the J call TRBJ1-4; D not resolved. The CDR3 spans 13 residues. V was pared by 8 bases and J by 2 bases, with 9 bases between. CDR1 and CDR2 from the germline V gene are SNHLY and FYNNEI.

This clonotype was observed a handful of times. The chain employs TRBV6-6 and TRBJ2-2, with TRBD2 identical over 7 bases. Germline V lookup: CDR1 MNHNY, CDR2 SVGAGI (reference sequence). Trimming at V came to 5 bases and at J to 8 bases, leaving 11 bases not matched to a gene. The CDR3 runs 15 residues. The CDR3: CASSPPGGAGGELFF. CDR3 coding DNA: TGTGCCAGCAGTCCCCCGGGGGGAGCTGGGGGGGAGCTGTTTTTT.

The chain carries TRBV6-6 and TRBJ2-2; TRBD2 agrees at 10 bases. With 4 bases clipped from V and 3 bases from J, the junction kept 17 bases outside the gene matches. Germline lookup yields CDR1 MNHNY and CDR2 SVGAGI (reference sequence). This CDR3 region has 20 residues. The CDR3 loop is CASSFPGSSGGARDTGELFF. CDR3 nucleotides: TGTGCCAGCAGTTTCCCGGGGAGCAGCGGGGGGGCCAGGGACACCGGGGAGCTGTTTTTT.

This clonotype occurred many times. The J gene is TRBJ1-2, the V gene TRBV7-9; TRBD1 matches at 12 bases. V dropped 5 bases and J dropped 2; count of bases not matched to a gene: 9. The CDR3 spans 17 residues. Germline CDR1 and CDR2: SEHNR and FQNEAQ (reference sequence). The CDR3 loop reads CASSLAGTGGFNYGYTF. The CDR3 DNA sequence: TGTGCCAGCAGCCTGGCCGGGACAGGGGGCTTCAACTATGGCTACACCTTC.

This clonotype was observed a handful of times. J is TRBJ2-3 and V is TRBV6-2 or TRBV6-3; TRBD1 agrees at 10 bases. Germline assignment: CDR1 MNHEY and CDR2 SVGEGT. The junction had 3 bases not matched to a gene; V was cut back by 5 bases and J by 4 bases. The CDR3 consists of 14 residues. CDR3 residues: CASSTDRGPDTQYF. CDR3 DNA: TGTGCCAGCAGTACCGACAGGGGGCCAGATACGCAGTATTTT.